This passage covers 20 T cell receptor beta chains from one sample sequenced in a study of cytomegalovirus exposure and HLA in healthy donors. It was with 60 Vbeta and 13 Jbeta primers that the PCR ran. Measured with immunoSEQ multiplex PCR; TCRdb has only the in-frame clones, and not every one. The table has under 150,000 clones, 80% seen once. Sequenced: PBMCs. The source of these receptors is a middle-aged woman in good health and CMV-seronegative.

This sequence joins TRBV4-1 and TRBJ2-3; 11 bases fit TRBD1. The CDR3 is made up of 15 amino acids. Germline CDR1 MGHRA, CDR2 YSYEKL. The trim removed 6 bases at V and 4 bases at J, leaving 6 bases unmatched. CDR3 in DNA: TGCGCCAGCAGGCTCCGGGACAGGGGGGCAGATACGCAGTATTTT. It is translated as CASRLRDRGADTQYF.

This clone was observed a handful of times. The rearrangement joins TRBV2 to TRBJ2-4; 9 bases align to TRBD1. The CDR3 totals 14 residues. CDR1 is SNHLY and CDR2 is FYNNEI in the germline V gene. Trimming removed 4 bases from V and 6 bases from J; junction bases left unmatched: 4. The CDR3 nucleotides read TGTGCCAGCAGTGGGGGGGACAGGGTAAACATTCAGTACTTC. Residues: CASSGGDRVNIQYF.

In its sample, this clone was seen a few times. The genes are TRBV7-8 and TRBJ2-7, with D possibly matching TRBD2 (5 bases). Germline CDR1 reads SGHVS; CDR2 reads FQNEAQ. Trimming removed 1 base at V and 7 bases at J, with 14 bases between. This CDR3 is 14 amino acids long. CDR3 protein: CASSLDRGWGEQYF. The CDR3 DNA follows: TGTGCCAGCAGCTTAGATCGGGGTTGGGGAGAGCAGTACTTC.

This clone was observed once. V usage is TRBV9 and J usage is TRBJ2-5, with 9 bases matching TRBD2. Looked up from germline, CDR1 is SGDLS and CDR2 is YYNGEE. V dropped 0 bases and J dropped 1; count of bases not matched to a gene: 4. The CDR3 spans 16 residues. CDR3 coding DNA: TGTGCCAGCAGCGTAGATCTAGCGGGGATCCAAGAGACCCAGTACTTC. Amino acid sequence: CASSVDLAGIQETQYF.

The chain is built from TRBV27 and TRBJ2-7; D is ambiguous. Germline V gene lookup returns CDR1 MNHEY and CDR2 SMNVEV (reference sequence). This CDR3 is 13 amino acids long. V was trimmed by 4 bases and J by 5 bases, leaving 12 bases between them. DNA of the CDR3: TGTGCCAGCAGTTCCAGAATCGCGGACGAGCAGTACTTC. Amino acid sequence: CASSSRIADEQYF.

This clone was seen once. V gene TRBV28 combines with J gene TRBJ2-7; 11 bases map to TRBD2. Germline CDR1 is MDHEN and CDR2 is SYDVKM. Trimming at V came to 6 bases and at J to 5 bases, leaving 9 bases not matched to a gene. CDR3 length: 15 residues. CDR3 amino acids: CASSPASGRPDEQYF. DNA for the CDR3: TGTGCCAGCAGCCCGGCTAGCGGGAGGCCCGACGAGCAGTACTTC.

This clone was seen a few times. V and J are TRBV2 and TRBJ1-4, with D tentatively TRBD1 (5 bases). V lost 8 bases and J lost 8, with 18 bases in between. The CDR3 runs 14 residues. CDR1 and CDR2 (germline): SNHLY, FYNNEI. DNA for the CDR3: TGTGCCAGCTGGACGGAGGGGTTAGGCGAAAAACTGTTTTTT. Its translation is CASWTEGLGEKLFF.

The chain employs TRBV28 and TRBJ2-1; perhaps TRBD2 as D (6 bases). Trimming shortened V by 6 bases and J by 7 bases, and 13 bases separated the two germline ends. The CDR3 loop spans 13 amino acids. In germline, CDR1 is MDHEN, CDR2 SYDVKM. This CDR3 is CASSWRGLNEQFF. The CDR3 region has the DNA TGTGCCAGCAGCTGGAGGGGTTTAAATGAGCAGTTCTTC.

CDR3 nucleotides: TGTGCCAGCAGCTTATACCCGGGTAATTCACCCCTCCACTTT. This sequence encodes CASSLYPGNSPLHF. The chain couples TRBV7-3 to TRBJ1-6, with unresolved D. Germline loops: CDR1 SGHTA, CDR2 FQGTGA. Trimming took off 2 bases at V and 6 bases at J, with 8 bases between the two ends. CDR3 length: 14 amino acids.

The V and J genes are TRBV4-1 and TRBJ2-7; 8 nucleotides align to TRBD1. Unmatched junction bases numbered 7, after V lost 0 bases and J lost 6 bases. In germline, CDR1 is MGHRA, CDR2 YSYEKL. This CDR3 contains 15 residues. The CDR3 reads CASSQEVTGDSEQYF. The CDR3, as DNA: TGCGCCAGCAGCCAAGAGGTGACAGGGGATTCCGAGCAGTACTTC.

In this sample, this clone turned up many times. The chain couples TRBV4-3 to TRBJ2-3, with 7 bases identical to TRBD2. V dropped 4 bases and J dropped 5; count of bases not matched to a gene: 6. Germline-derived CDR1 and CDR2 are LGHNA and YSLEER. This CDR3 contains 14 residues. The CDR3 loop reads CASSPGTKGDTQYF. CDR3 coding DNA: TGCGCCAGCAGCCCAGGGACTAAAGGAGATACGCAGTATTTT.

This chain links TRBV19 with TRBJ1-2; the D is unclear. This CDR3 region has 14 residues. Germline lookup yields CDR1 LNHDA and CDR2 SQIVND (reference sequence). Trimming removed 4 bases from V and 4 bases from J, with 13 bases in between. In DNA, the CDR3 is TGTGCCAGTAGTAGCCCAGGCCTTGCCTATGGCTACACCTTC. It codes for CASSSPGLAYGYTF. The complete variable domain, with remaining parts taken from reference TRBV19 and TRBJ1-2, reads DGGITQSPKYLFRKEGQNVTLSCEQNLNHDAMYWYRQDPGQGLRLIYYSQIVNDFQKGDIAEGYSVSREKKESFPLTVTSAQKNPTAFYLCASSSPGLAYGYTFGSGTRLTVV.

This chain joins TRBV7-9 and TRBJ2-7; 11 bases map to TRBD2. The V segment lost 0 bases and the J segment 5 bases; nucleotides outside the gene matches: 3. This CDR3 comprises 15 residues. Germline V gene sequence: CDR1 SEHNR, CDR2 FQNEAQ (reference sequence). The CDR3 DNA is TGTGCCAGCAGCTTAGCCCTAGCGGGAGGTAACGAGCAGTACTTC. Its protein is CASSLALAGGNEQYF.

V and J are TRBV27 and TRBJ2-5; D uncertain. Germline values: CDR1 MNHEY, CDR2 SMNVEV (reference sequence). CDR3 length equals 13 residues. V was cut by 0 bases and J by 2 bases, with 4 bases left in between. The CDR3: CASSLSLQETQYF. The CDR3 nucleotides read TGTGCCAGCAGTTTATCGTTACAAGAGACCCAGTACTTC.

This CDR3 reads CASSLRGAYLYEQYF. The DNA for the CDR3 is TGTGCCAGCAGTTTACGCGGGGCCTACCTCTACGAGCAGTACTTC. The chain joins TRBV27 to TRBJ2-7; tentative D call: TRBD2 (6 bases). The CDR3 covers 15 residues. Trimming removed 2 bases at V and 3 bases at J, with 14 bases between. Germline V gene data show CDR1 as MNHEY and CDR2 as SMNVEV (reference sequence).

Written as DNA, the CDR3 is TGTGCCAGCAGCCCGGGGTTCGGGACACAAAAACGGTTCTTC. It codes for CASSPGFGTQKRFF. This chain links TRBV7-2 with TRBJ2-1; tentatively, D is TRBD1 (6 bases). Trimming removed 5 bases at V and 15 bases at J, with 23 bases between. The CDR3 is 14 amino acids. Germline V gene sequence: CDR1 SGHTA, CDR2 FQGNSA.

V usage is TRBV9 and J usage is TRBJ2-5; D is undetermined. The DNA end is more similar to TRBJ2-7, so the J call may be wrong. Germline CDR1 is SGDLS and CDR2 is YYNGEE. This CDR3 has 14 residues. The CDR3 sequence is CASSADAYAYEQYF. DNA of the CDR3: TGTGCCAGCAGTGCTGATGCATATGCCTACGAGCAGTACTTC.

The CDR3 DNA sequence: TGTGCCAGCAGCGTAGCTCGCGGGGAACGGACAGATACGCAGTATTTT. Its translation is CASSVARGERTDTQYF. The chain is built from TRBV9 and TRBJ2-3; a weak D match, TRBD2 (6 bases). The CDR3 sequence is 16 residues long. CDR1 is SGDLS and CDR2 is YYNGEE in the germline V gene. V lost 0 bases to trimming and J lost 3 bases, with 14 bases between them.

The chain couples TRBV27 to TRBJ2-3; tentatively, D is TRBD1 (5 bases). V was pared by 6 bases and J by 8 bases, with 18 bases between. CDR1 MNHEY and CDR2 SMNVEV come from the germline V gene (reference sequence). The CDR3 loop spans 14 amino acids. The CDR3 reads CASRAQARQGTQYF. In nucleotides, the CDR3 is TGTGCCAGCAGGGCCCAGGCCCGGCAGGGTACGCAGTATTTT.

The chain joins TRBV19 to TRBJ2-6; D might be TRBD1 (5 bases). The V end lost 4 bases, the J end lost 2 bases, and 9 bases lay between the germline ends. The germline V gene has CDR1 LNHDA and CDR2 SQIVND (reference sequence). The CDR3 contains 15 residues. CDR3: CASSTSRAGANVLTF. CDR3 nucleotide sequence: TGTGCCAGTAGTACCAGCAGGGCTGGGGCCAACGTCCTGACTTTC. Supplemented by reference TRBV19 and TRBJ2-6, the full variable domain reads DGGITQSPKYLFRKEGQNVTLSCEQNLNHDAMYWYRQDPGQGLRLIYYSQIVNDFQKGDIAEGYSVSREKKESFPLTVTSAQKNPTAFYLCASSTSRAGANVLTFGAGSRLTVL.